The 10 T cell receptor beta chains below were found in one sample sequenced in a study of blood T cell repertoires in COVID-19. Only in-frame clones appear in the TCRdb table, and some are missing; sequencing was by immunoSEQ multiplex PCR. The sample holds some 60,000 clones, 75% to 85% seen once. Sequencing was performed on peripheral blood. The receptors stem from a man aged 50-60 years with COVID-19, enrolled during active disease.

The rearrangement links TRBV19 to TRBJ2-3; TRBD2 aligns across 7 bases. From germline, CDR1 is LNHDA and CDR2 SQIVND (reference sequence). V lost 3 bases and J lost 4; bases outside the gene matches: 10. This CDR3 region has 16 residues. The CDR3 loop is CASSMDGGSGADTQYF. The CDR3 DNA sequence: TGTGCCAGTAGTATGGATGGCGGGAGCGGAGCAGATACGCAGTATTTT.

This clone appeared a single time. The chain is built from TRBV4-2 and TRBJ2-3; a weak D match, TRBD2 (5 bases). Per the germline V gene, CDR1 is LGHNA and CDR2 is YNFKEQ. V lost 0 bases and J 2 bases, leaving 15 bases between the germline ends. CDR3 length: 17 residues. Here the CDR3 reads CASSQDTLPEATDTQYF. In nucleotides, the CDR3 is TGTGCCAGCAGCCAAGATACTTTGCCGGAGGCCACAGATACGCAGTATTTT.

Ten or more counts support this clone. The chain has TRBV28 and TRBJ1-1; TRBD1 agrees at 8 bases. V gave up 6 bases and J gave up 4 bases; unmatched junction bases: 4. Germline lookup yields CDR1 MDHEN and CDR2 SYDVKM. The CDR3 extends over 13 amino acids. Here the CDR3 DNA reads TGTGCCAGCAGGGGTACAGGGGGCACTGAAGCTTTCTTT. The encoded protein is CASRGTGGTEAFF.

The CDR3 DNA follows: TGTGCCAGCAGCAAAGAGCCGGGTCCCTACGAGCAGTACTTC. Translated: CASSKEPGPYEQYF. This chain links TRBV21-1 with TRBJ2-7; the D call TRBD2 from the table was never checked on the DNA. TRBV21-1 is a pseudogene locus. The CDR3 consists of 14 residues.

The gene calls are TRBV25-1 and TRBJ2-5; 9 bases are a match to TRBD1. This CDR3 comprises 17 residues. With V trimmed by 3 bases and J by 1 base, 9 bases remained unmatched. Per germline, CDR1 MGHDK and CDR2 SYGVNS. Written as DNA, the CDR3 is TGTGCCAGCAGTGAGGGTAGCGGACAGGGGACCCAAGAGACCCAGTACTTC. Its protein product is CASSEGSGQGTQETQYF.

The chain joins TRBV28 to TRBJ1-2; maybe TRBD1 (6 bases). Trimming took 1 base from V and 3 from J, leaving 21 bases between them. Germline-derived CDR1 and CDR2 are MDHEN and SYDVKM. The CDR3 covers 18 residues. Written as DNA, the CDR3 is TGTGCCAGCAGTTTATCTGCAACGCCGAAACAGGGATACTATGGCTACACCTTC. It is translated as CASSLSATPKQGYYGYTF.

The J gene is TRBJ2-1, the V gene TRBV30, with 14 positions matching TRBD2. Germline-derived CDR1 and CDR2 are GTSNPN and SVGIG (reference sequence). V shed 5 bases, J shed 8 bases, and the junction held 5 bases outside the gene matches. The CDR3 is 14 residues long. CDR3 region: CAWSGLAGDYEQFF. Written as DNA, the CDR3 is TGTGCCTGGTCGGGACTAGCGGGAGACTATGAGCAGTTCTTC.

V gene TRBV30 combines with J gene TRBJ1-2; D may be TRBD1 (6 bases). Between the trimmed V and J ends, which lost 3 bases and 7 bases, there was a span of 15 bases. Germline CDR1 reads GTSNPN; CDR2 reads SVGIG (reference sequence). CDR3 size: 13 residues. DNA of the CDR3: TGTGCCTGGAGACTGGCAGGGGTTCCTGGCTACACCTTC. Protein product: CAWRLAGVPGYTF.

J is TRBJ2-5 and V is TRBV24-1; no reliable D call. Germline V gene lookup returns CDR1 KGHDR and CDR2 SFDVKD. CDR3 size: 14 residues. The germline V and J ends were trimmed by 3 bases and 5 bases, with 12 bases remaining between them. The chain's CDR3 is CATSDPGLVETQYF. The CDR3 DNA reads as TGTGCCACCAGTGATCCCGGGTTGGTGGAGACCCAGTACTTC.

CDR3 sequence (DNA): TGTGCCAGCAGCTTAGTCCTTATGACTAGCGGTCACAATGAGCAGTTCTTC. Translation gives CASSLVLMTSGHNEQFF. The V call is TRBV11-2, the J call TRBJ2-1; 9 bases line up with TRBD2. Germline assignment: CDR1 SGHAT and CDR2 FQNNGV. V lost 1 base to trimming and J lost 5 bases; unmatched junction nucleotides: 9. There are 17 residues in the CDR3.